A single sample is the source of the 23 T cell receptor beta chains below, sequenced in a study of blood T cell repertoires in COVID-19. Sequenced by immunoSEQ multiplex PCR; TCRdb stores in-frame clones only, minus some. This table has a few hundred thousand clones, approximately 92% appearing once. Specimen: PBMCs or T cells enriched from blood (not recorded which). These receptor sequences come from a young woman who had recovered from COVID-19.

This clone was counted a single time. V usage is TRBV13 and J usage is TRBJ2-3, with TRBD2 matching over 7 bases. Germline values: CDR1 PRHDT, CDR2 FYEKMQ (reference sequence). The CDR3 extends over 17 amino acids. V lost 0 bases, J lost 3 bases, and 9 bases stayed unmatched. The CDR3: CASSLGPGGRGTDTQYF. DNA for the CDR3: TGTGCCAGCAGCTTAGGCCCTGGCGGGAGAGGGACAGATACGCAGTATTTT.

The V call is TRBV10-3, the J call TRBJ2-2; D perhaps matches TRBD1 (6 bases). Looked up from germline, CDR1 is ENHRY and CDR2 is SYGVKD. CDR3 length equals 14 residues. V lost 6 bases, J lost 4 bases, and 12 bases lay in between. The CDR3 loop reads CAISPDSFTGELFF. DNA for the CDR3: TGTGCCATCAGCCCGGACAGCTTCACCGGGGAGCTGTTTTTT.

V gene TRBV5-1 combines with J gene TRBJ2-7, with 9 bases identical to TRBD1. The CDR3 totals 15 residues. Germline loops: CDR1 SGHRS, CDR2 YFSETQ. Trimming took 4 bases from V and 2 from J; bases not matched to a gene: 7. Here the CDR3 DNA reads TGCGCCAGCAGCGTGGGACAGGGCCGCGCCTACGAGCAGTACTTC. Translation gives CASSVGQGRAYEQYF. The full variable domain, rest sourced from reference TRBV5-1 and TRBJ2-7, is KAGVTQTPRYLIKTRGQQVTLSCSPISGHRSVSWYQQTPGQGLQFLFEYFSETQRNKGNFPGRFSGRQFSNSRSEMNVSTLELGDSALYLCASSVGQGRAYEQYFGPGTRLTVT.

This chain joins TRBV4-3 and TRBJ1-2; maybe TRBD1 (6 bases). Germline CDR1 LGHNA, CDR2 YSLEER. The CDR3 is 16 amino acids. V was pared by 2 bases and J by 1 base, with 14 bases between. The CDR3 bases are TGCGCCAGCAGCCAATCACGGAGACAGGATAACTATGGCTACACCTTC. Its translation is CASSQSRRQDNYGYTF.

The chain has TRBV7-3 and TRBJ2-4, with no clear D. Trimming cost V 5 bases and J 8 bases, with 16 bases left between them. Germline-derived CDR1 and CDR2 are SGHTA and FQGTGA. The CDR3 runs 14 residues. CDR3 sequence (DNA): TGTGCCAGCAGCCCAACTGGCAGAGGTGACATTCAGTACTTC. Amino acid sequence: CASSPTGRGDIQYF.

The V gene is TRBV6-2 or TRBV6-3, the J gene TRBJ2-7; D is ambiguous. Germline-derived CDR1 and CDR2 are MNHEY and SVGEGT. V lost 0 bases, J lost 5 bases, and 11 bases lay in between. The length of the CDR3 is 14 residues. CDR3 sequence reads: CASSYSSASDEQYF. For the CDR3, the DNA is TGTGCCAGCAGTTACTCTTCGGCCAGCGACGAGCAGTACTTC.

This chain links TRBV12-3 or TRBV12-4 with TRBJ2-1; D not resolved. Between the trimmed V and J ends, which lost 2 bases and 12 bases, there was a span of 11 bases. The CDR3 contains 12 residues. The CDR3 nucleotides read TGTGCCAGCAGTTTAAGTCGCACAGCGCAGTTCTTC. The encoded protein is CASSLSRTAQFF.

The rearrangement links TRBV28 to TRBJ1-2; unclear D gene. V was clipped by 7 bases and J by 4 bases, with 13 bases between them. Germline CDR1 is MDHEN and CDR2 is SYDVKM. There are 13 residues in the CDR3. CDR3 loop: CASTEEGSYGYTF. The CDR3, as DNA: TGTGCCAGCACCGAGGAAGGGAGCTATGGCTACACCTTC.

The chain employs TRBV4-3 and TRBJ2-2; no definite D call. The V end lost 0 bases, the J end lost 10 bases, and 18 bases lay between the germline ends. The germline CDR1 and CDR2 sequences are LGHNA and YSLEER. The CDR3 extends over 16 amino acids. Written as DNA, the CDR3 is TGCGCCAGCAGCCAAGAAAAAGCGTCCCTTAGAGAGGAGCTGTTTTTT. It codes for CASSQEKASLREELFF.

The CDR3: CSVESTLAGSYNEQFF. The CDR3 nucleotides are TGCAGCGTTGAGTCGACTCTAGCGGGGTCCTACAATGAGCAGTTCTTC. The V and J genes are TRBV29-1 and TRBJ2-1, with 9 bases aligning to TRBD2. V lost 3 bases, J lost 1 base, and 7 bases stayed unmatched. CDR1 is SQVTM, CDR2 ANQGSEA, per germline. The CDR3 length is 16 residues.

The rearrangement links TRBV11-3 to TRBJ2-1; 14 bases map to TRBD2. The CDR3 loop spans 16 amino acids. J gave up 8 bases and V 5 bases, and 8 bases lay outside the gene matches. Germline V gene sequence: CDR1 SGHNT, CDR2 YENEEA. CDR3 DNA sequence: TGTGCCAGCAGCCCCGGACTAGCGGGAGGTGTCGATGAGCAGTTCTTC. This codes for CASSPGLAGGVDEQFF.

V is TRBV18 and J is TRBJ1-1, with TRBD1 as a possible D gene (6 bases). Trimming removed 4 bases from V and 0 bases from J, with 12 bases in between. This CDR3 has 15 amino acids. Germline values: CDR1 KGHSH, CDR2 LQKENI. The CDR3 here is CASSQGTIMNTEAFF. The CDR3 DNA reads as TGTGCCAGCTCACAGGGGACAATCATGAACACTGAAGCTTTCTTT.

The rearrangement joins TRBV21-1 to TRBJ1-1; the table's D call, TRBD1, was not checked against the DNA. TRBV21-1 is given as a pseudogene. CDR3 length equals 14 residues. The CDR3 nucleotides read TGTGCCAGCGATACCGACAGGGGGAACACTGAAGCTTTCTTT. Residues: CASDTDRGNTEAFF.

In DNA form, the CDR3 reads TGTGCCAGCAGCCACGGACAGGGGTACCAAGAGACCCAGTACTTC. Amino acid sequence: CASSHGQGYQETQYF. V and J are TRBV3-1 (or the pseudogene TRBV3-2) and TRBJ2-5, with 9 bases matching TRBD1. J gave up 0 bases and V 3 bases, and 2 bases lay outside the gene matches. The germline V gene encodes CDR1 LGHDT and CDR2 YNNKEL (reference sequence). The CDR3 spans 15 residues.

The chain recombines TRBV6-6 with TRBJ1-5, with 8 bases fitting TRBD1. V dropped 11 bases and J dropped 7; count of bases not matched to a gene: 13. The germline V gene encodes CDR1 MNHNY and CDR2 SVGAGI (reference sequence). The CDR3 covers 14 residues. The CDR3 DNA reads as TGTGCCTCAGCACTCTCAGGGGGCGGACAGCCCCAGCATTTT. This gives the protein CASALSGGGQPQHF.

This chain connects TRBV21-1 to TRBJ1-5. TRBV21-1 is classified as a pseudogene. The CDR3 has 16 residues. The CDR3 coding sequence is TGTGCCAGCAGCAAAGTAGGAGGGACCCTAGATCAGCCCCAGCATTTT. Protein: CASSKVGGTLDQPQHF.

J is TRBJ2-1 and V is TRBV4-1; maybe TRBD1 (6 bases). Germline CDR1 and CDR2: MGHRA and YSYEKL. With 1 base removed from V and 0 bases from J, the gap between germline ends came to 19 bases. This CDR3 spans 19 amino acids. CDR3 region: CASSQVGRGSIGSYNEQFF. The CDR3 DNA sequence: TGCGCCAGCAGCCAAGTGGGCAGGGGTAGTATCGGCTCCTACAATGAGCAGTTCTTC.

This chain connects TRBV18 to TRBJ1-2; D possibly corresponds to TRBD1 (6 bases). The ends were cut back, 3 bases at V and 4 bases at J, with 12 bases in the middle. The germline V gene has CDR1 KGHSH and CDR2 LQKENI. The CDR3 spans 14 residues. CDR3 in DNA: TGTGCCAGCTCACCCGGGACAACAATCTATGGCTACACCTTC. As protein: CASSPGTTIYGYTF.

The V gene is TRBV3-1 (or the pseudogene TRBV3-2), the J gene TRBJ2-3, with a weak D call TRBD2 (5 bases). Germline V CDR1 and CDR2: LGHDT, YNNKEL (reference sequence). The V and J ends lost 5 bases and 0 bases respectively, with 15 bases between them. CDR3 length equals 16 residues. CDR3 amino acids: CASSNILVASTDTQYF. The CDR3, as DNA: TGTGCCAGCAGCAATATACTAGTGGCTAGCACAGATACGCAGTATTTT.

The chain has TRBV9 and TRBJ2-6, with D perhaps matching TRBD2 (5 bases). Between the trimmed V and J ends, which lost 0 bases and 2 bases, there was a span of 9 bases. Germline V gene lookup returns CDR1 SGDLS and CDR2 YYNGEE. The CDR3 extends over 16 amino acids. Here the CDR3 reads CASSVGTLAGANVLTF. For the CDR3, the DNA is TGTGCCAGCAGCGTAGGGACTTTAGCTGGGGCCAACGTCCTGACTTTC.

This clone has a single count. The chain carries TRBV10-3 and TRBJ1-2, with D unresolved. The V gene lost 0 bases and the J gene lost 2 bases, with 10 bases spanning the gap. This CDR3 has 15 amino acids. Germline values: CDR1 ENHRY, CDR2 SYGVKD. The CDR3 spells CAISESVAPNYGYTF. The CDR3 coding sequence is TGTGCCATCAGTGAGTCGGTAGCCCCCAACTATGGCTACACCTTC.

This chain links TRBV9 with TRBJ1-6, with TRBD1 matching 8 bases. The germline gives CDR1 SGDLS, CDR2 YYNGEE. The CDR3 loop spans 15 amino acids. The ends lost 4 bases at V and 8 bases at J; junction bases unmatched: 8. Here the CDR3 DNA reads TGTGCCAGCAGCCCTCGGACAGGGAGGGATTCACCCCTCCACTTT. It yields the protein CASSPRTGRDSPLHF.

This clone has just a few counts. The chain employs TRBV29-1 and TRBJ1-4; tentatively, D is TRBD1 (6 bases). The CDR3 runs to 14 residues. Germline V gene data show CDR1 as SQVTM and CDR2 as ANQGSEA. Trimming pared 7 bases from V and 7 bases from J, leaving 19 bases between. The CDR3 loop reads CSGNLQGAPEKLFF. The CDR3 coding sequence is TGCAGCGGGAACCTACAGGGCGCTCCTGAAAAACTGTTTTTT.